A selection of T cell receptor beta chains follows, all from one sample in a study of cytomegalovirus exposure and HLA in healthy donors. The table came from immunoSEQ multiplex PCR; TCRdb's copy has only in-frame clones and leaves some out. In the table there are over 110,000 clones, around 75% of which are singletons. Sequencing was carried out using PBMCs. These receptors were collected from a female donor in good health and CMV-seronegative. The CDR3 runs from the conserved cysteine through the conserved F or W. Each record gives: CDR3 protein, CDR3 DNA, D gene, J gene, CDR3 length, clone size, V gene. A D gene is named only where the DNA matches it firmly. The listing skips clone size in some rows; elsewhere it reads once, few, many or a size class.

CDR3: CASSPGQGDWSNQPQHF; DNA: TGTGCCAGCAGCCCGGGACAGGGGGATTGGAGCAATCAGCCCCAGCATTTT; D: TRBD1; J: TRBJ1-5; length: 17; size: .; V: TRBV9
CDR3: CSVGQGDEQFF; DNA: TGCAGCGTTGGGCAGGGTGATGAGCAGTTCTTC; D: .; J: TRBJ2-1; length: 11; size: .; V: TRBV29-1
CDR3: CASLAPGQVISTDTQYF; DNA: TGTGCCAGCTTGGCCCCGGGACAGGTCATTAGCACAGATACGCAGTATTTT; D: TRBD1; J: TRBJ2-3; length: 17; size: .; V: TRBV27
CDR3: CAGSRGERETQYF; DNA: TGTGCCGGGAGCAGGGGGGAGAGAGAGACCCAGTACTTC; D: .; J: TRBJ2-5; length: 13; size: .; V: TRBV10-3
CDR3: CASRYGTGGLYGYTF; DNA: TGTGCCAGCAGATATGGGACAGGAGGCCTTTATGGCTACACCTTC; D: TRBD1; J: TRBJ1-2; length: 15; size: .; V: TRBV27
CDR3: CASSIWTSTNYGYTF; DNA: TGTGCCAGTAGTATATGGACATCTACTAACTATGGCTACACCTTC; D: .; J: TRBJ1-2; length: 15; size: .; V: TRBV19
CDR3: CASSKTGTGDLNTEAFF; DNA: TGTGCCAGCAGCAAAACCGGGACAGGAGACCTGAACACTGAAGCTTTCTTT; D: TRBD1; J: TRBJ1-1; length: 17; size: .; V: TRBV28
CDR3: CASSLDRGDGYTF; DNA: TGTGCCAGCAGCTTGGACAGGGGGGATGGCTACACCTTC; D: TRBD1; J: TRBJ1-2; length: 13; size: .; V: TRBV7-2
CDR3: CAWRPTGGEQFF; DNA: TGTGCCTGGAGACCGACCGGGGGAGAGCAGTTCTTC; D: .; J: TRBJ2-1; length: 12; size: .; V: TRBV30
CDR3: CAGEGQGVYEQYF; DNA: TGTGCCGGGGAAGGACAGGGGGTCTACGAGCAGTACTTC; D: TRBD1; J: TRBJ2-7; length: 13; size: few; V: TRBV6-1
CDR3: CASSQEHPNTGELFF; DNA: TGCGCCAGCAGCCAAGAACACCCGAACACCGGGGAGCTGTTTTTT; D: .; J: TRBJ2-2; length: 15; size: few; V: TRBV4-1
CDR3: CASGQGYNEQFF; DNA: TGTGCCAGCGGACAGGGCTACAATGAGCAGTTCTTC; D: TRBD1; J: TRBJ2-1; length: 12; size: .; V: TRBV6-1
CDR3: CSVVGGAAKNIQYF; DNA: TGCAGCGTTGTTGGGGGGGCGGCCAAAAACATTCAGTACTTC; D: .; J: TRBJ2-4; length: 14; size: .; V: TRBV29-1
CDR3: CAWSVTSLTDTQYF; DNA: TGTGCCTGGAGTGTAACTAGCCTCACAGATACGCAGTATTTT; D: .; J: TRBJ2-3; length: 14; size: once; V: TRBV30
CDR3: CASSITWTGNQPQHF; DNA: TGTGCCAGTAGTATAACATGGACAGGCAATCAGCCCCAGCATTTT; D: .; J: TRBJ1-5; length: 15; size: .; V: TRBV19
CDR3: CASSNRQGSNTEAFF; DNA: TGTGCCAGCAGTAACCGACAGGGATCGAACACTGAAGCTTTCTTT; D: TRBD1; J: TRBJ1-1; length: 15; size: .; V: TRBV6-6
CDR3: CASSFGGGSIQYF; DNA: TGTGCCAGCAGCTTTGGAGGAGGTTCTATTCAGTACTTC; D: .; J: TRBJ2-4; length: 13; size: .; V: TRBV27
CDR3: CASRRRAGTGELFF; DNA: TGTGCCAGCAGGAGGCGAGCGGGGACCGGGGAGCTGTTTTTT; D: TRBD2; J: TRBJ2-2; length: 14; size: .; V: TRBV6-5
CDR3: CASTGGRGTDTQYF; DNA: TGTGCCAGCACTGGGGGAAGGGGGACAGATACGCAGTATTTT; D: .; J: TRBJ2-3; length: 14; size: .; V: TRBV25-1
CDR3: CAISTAGQGDSDEQFF; DNA: TGTGCCATCAGCACCGCGGGACAGGGGGATTCGGATGAGCAGTTCTTC; D: TRBD1; J: TRBJ2-1; length: 16; size: .; V: TRBV10-3
CDR3: CASSPGRASNQPQHF; DNA: TGTGCCAGCTCACCAGGGAGGGCTTCCAATCAGCCCCAGCATTTT; D: .; J: TRBJ1-5; length: 15; size: .; V: TRBV18
CDR3: CASSLTRVHEQYF; DNA: TGTGCCAGCAGCCTAACCAGGGTCCACGAGCAGTACTTC; D: .; J: TRBJ2-7; length: 13; size: once; V: TRBV7-6
CDR3: CASSLLGGGGNQPQHF; DNA: TGTGCCAGCAGTTTATTAGGGGGCGGGGGCAATCAGCCCCAGCATTTT; D: TRBD1; J: TRBJ1-5; length: 16; size: .; V: TRBV27
CDR3: CSARQFHEQYF; DNA: TGCAGTGCTAGACAGTTCCACGAGCAGTACTTC; D: .; J: TRBJ2-7; length: 11; size: .; V: TRBV20-1
CDR3: CASSSGGRLGNQPQHF; DNA: TGTGCCAGCTCCTCGGGGGGTAGGTTAGGCAATCAGCCCCAGCATTTT; D: .; J: TRBJ1-5; length: 16; size: few; V: TRBV19
CDR3: CASSPILAGGFNEQFF; DNA: TGCGCCAGCAGCCCAATACTAGCGGGGGGATTTAATGAGCAGTTCTTC; D: TRBD2; J: TRBJ2-1; length: 16; size: .; V: TRBV5-1
CDR3: CASGGTGRTDTQYF; DNA: TGTGCCAGCGGCGGGACAGGGCGCACAGATACGCAGTATTTT; D: TRBD1; J: TRBJ2-3; length: 14; size: few; V: TRBV6-5
CDR3: CATQPTGDNQPQHF; DNA: TGTGCCACCCAGCCGACAGGAGACAATCAGCCCCAGCATTTT; D: .; J: TRBJ1-5; length: 14; size: .; V: TRBV7-9
CDR3: CASSQDGGNTGELFF; DNA: TGCGCCAGCAGCCAGGACGGGGGGAACACCGGGGAGCTGTTTTTT; D: .; J: TRBJ2-2; length: 15; size: .; V: TRBV5-1
CDR3: CASSYGTRTYNSPLHF; DNA: TGTGCCAGCAGCTACGGGACTCGGACCTATAATTCACCCCTCCACTTT; D: .; J: TRBJ1-6; length: 16; size: .; V: TRBV5-4
CDR3: CASIRGRGLAKNIQYF; DNA: TGTGCCAGCATTAGGGGGAGGGGTCTAGCCAAAAACATTCAGTACTTC; D: .; J: TRBJ2-4; length: 16; size: .; V: TRBV6-4
CDR3: CASSSGTGDLGGYTF; DNA: TGTGCCAGCTCCTCCGGGACAGGTGATTTGGGAGGCTACACCTTC; D: TRBD1; J: TRBJ1-2; length: 15; size: .; V: TRBV9
CDR3: CASSIATGANYGYTF; DNA: TGTGCCAGTAGTATAGCTACAGGAGCTAACTATGGCTACACCTTC; D: .; J: TRBJ1-2; length: 15; size: .; V: TRBV19
CDR3: CASSLGLDTGELFF; DNA: TGTGCCAGCAGTCTCGGACTCGACACCGGGGAGCTGTTTTTT; D: .; J: TRBJ2-2; length: 14; size: .; V: TRBV2
CDR3: CSARDIGEQYF; DNA: TGCAGTGCTAGAGATATCGGCGAGCAGTACTTC; D: .; J: TRBJ2-7; length: 11; size: .; V: TRBV20-1
CDR3: CATSRDVTTGGEKLFF; DNA: TGTGCCACCAGCAGAGATGTCACGACAGGGGGTGAAAAACTGTTTTTT; D: TRBD1; J: TRBJ1-4; length: 16; size: .; V: TRBV15
CDR3: CASRASTDTQYF; DNA: TGTGCCAGCAGGGCTAGCACAGATACGCAGTATTTT; D: .; J: TRBJ2-3; length: 12; size: .; V: TRBV6-5
CDR3: CATSTHRGLNEKLFF; DNA: TGTGCCACCAGCACGCACAGGGGGCTTAATGAAAAACTGTTTTTT; D: TRBD1; J: TRBJ1-4; length: 15; size: once; V: TRBV15
CDR3: CASSPLPRGSGNYGYTF; DNA: TGTGCCAGCTCACCTTTGCCCCGCGGTTCCGGTAACTATGGCTACACCTTC; D: .; J: TRBJ1-2; length: 17; size: .; V: TRBV18
CDR3: CAWSPGDSSPLHF; DNA: TGTGCCTGGAGTCCAGGGGATAGTTCACCCCTCCACTTT; D: .; J: TRBJ1-6; length: 13; size: few; V: TRBV30
CDR3: CASSRRGGYTF; DNA: TGTGCCAGCAGTCGGAGGGGTGGCTACACCTTC; D: .; J: TRBJ1-2; length: 11; size: .; V: TRBV6-6
CDR3: CASSHSRDTEAFF; DNA: TGCGCCAGCAGCCACAGCAGGGACACTGAAGCTTTCTTT; D: .; J: TRBJ1-1; length: 13; size: few; V: TRBV4-3
CDR3: CASSEGENTEAFF; DNA: TGTGCCAGCTCAGAGGGAGAGAACACTGAAGCTTTCTTT; D: .; J: TRBJ1-1; length: 13; size: .; V: TRBV18
CDR3: CASSLMRAAPLHF; DNA: TGTGCCAGCAGCTTGATGCGGGCCGCACCCCTCCACTTT; D: .; J: TRBJ1-6; length: 13; size: .; V: TRBV11-2
CDR3: CASSQALLAGGPHSYEQYF; DNA: TGCGCCAGCAGCCAAGCGCTTCTAGCGGGAGGGCCTCACTCCTACGAGCAGTACTTC; D: TRBD2; J: TRBJ2-7; length: 19; size: once; V: TRBV4-3
CDR3: CASFSGPRTGTKNIQYF; DNA: TGTGCCAGCTTCTCGGGACCAAGGACAGGGACCAAAAACATTCAGTACTTC; D: TRBD1; J: TRBJ2-4; length: 17; size: once; V: TRBV7-8
CDR3: CASSLGSRRGYNEQFF; DNA: TGTGCCAGCAGTTTAGGTAGCCGAAGAGGGTACAATGAGCAGTTCTTC; D: .; J: TRBJ2-1; length: 16; size: .; V: TRBV27
CDR3: CASSNTDSSSTDTQYF; DNA: TGTGCCAGCAGTAACACGGACAGTTCCAGCACAGATACGCAGTATTTT; D: .; J: TRBJ2-3; length: 16; size: .; V: TRBV25-1
CDR3: CASSVGQEAFF; DNA: TGTGCCAGCAGCGTAGGACAGGAAGCTTTCTTT; D: .; J: TRBJ1-1; length: 11; size: .; V: TRBV9
CDR3: CASSETSGGYNEQFF; DNA: TGTGCCAGCAGTGAGACTAGCGGGGGCTACAATGAGCAGTTCTTC; D: TRBD2; J: TRBJ2-1; length: 15; size: once; V: TRBV6-4
CDR3: CASTGPGQGVDEQYF; DNA: TGTGCCAGCACCGGGCCGGGACAGGGTGTCGACGAGCAGTACTTC; D: TRBD1; J: TRBJ2-7; length: 15; size: .; V: TRBV7-9
CDR3: CASSYRVSGYTF; DNA: TGTGCCAGCAGCTACCGGGTATCCGGCTACACCTTC; D: .; J: TRBJ1-2; length: 12; size: .; V: TRBV5-6